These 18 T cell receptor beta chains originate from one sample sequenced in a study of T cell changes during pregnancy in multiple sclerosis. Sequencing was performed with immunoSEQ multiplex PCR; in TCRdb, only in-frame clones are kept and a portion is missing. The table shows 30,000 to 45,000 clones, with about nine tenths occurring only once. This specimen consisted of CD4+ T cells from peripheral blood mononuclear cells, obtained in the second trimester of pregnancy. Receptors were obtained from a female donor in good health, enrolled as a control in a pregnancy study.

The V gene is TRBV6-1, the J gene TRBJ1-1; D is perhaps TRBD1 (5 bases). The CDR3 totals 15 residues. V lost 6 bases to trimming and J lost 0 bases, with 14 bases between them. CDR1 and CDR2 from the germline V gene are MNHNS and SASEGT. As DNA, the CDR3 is TGTGCCAGCAGAGACCAGACAGCTTTGAACACTGAAGCTTTCTTT. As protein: CASRDQTALNTEAFF.

The CDR3 region has the DNA TGTGCCAGCAGCTTAGGGGCAGGGGGCGCAACTAATGAAAAACTGTTTTTT. Amino acids: CASSLGAGGATNEKLFF. The chain has TRBV7-2 and TRBJ1-4; 8 bases line up with TRBD1. Germline trimming cut 1 base from V and 0 bases from J; bases unmatched to any gene: 4. The CDR3 has 17 residues. Germline-derived CDR1 and CDR2 are SGHTA and FQGNSA.

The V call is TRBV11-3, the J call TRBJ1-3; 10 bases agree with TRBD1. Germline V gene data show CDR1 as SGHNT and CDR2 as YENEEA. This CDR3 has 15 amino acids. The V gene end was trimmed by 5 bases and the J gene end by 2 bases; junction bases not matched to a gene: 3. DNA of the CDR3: TGTGCCAGCAGCCCGGGACAGGGGCCTGGAAACACCATATATTTT. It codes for CASSPGQGPGNTIYF.

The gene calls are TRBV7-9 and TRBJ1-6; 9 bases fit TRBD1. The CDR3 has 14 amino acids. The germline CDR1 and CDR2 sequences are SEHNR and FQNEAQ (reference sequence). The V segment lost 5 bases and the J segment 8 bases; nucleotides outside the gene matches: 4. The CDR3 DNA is TGTGCCAGCAGCCACAGGGGGCCGGATTCACCCCTCCACTTT. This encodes CASSHRGPDSPLHF.

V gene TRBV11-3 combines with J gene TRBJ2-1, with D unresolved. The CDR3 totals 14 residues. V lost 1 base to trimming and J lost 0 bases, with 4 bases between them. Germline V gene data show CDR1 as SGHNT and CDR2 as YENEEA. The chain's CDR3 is CASSLGDSYNEQFF. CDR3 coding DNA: TGTGCCAGCAGCTTAGGAGACTCCTACAATGAGCAGTTCTTC.

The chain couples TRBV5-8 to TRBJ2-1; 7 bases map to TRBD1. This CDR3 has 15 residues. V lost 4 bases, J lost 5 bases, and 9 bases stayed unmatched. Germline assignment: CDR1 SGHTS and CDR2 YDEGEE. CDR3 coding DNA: TGTGCCAGCAGCCTTAGACAGGGTCTCAACAATGAGCAGTTCTTC. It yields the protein CASSLRQGLNNEQFF.

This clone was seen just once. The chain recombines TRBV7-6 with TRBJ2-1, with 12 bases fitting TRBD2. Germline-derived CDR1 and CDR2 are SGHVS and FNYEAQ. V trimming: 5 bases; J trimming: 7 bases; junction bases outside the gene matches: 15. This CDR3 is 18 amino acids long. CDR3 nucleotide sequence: TGTGCCAGCAGCCCCCGGAGCCTAGCGGGGGGGCCGGGGAATGAGCAGTTCTTC. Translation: CASSPRSLAGGPGNEQFF. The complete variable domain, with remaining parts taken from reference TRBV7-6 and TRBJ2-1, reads GAGVSQSPRYKVTKRGQDVALRCDPISGHVSLYWYRQALGQGPEFLTYFNYEAQQDKSGLPNDRFSAERPEGSISTLTIQRTEQRDSAMYRCASSPRSLAGGPGNEQFFGPGTRLTVL.

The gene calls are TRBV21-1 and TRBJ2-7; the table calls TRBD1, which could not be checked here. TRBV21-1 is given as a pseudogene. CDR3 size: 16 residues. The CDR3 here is CASSVRDTSLSYEQYF. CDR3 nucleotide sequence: TGTGCCAGCAGCGTCCGGGACACGTCCCTATCCTACGAGCAGTACTTC.

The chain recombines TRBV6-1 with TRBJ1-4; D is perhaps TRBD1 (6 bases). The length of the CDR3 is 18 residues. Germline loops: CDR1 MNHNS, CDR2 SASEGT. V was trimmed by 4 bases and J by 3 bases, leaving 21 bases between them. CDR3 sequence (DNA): TGTGCCAGCAGTGGCCGGCGGGGGCTCGGCTCGTCTAATGAAAAACTGTTTTTT. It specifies CASSGRRGLGSSNEKLFF.

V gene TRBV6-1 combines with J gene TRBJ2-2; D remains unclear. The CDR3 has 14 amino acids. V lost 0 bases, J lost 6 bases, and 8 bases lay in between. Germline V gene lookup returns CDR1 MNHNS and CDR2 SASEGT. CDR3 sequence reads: CASSEAPFAGELFF. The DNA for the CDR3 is TGTGCCAGCAGTGAAGCCCCGTTCGCCGGGGAGCTGTTTTTT.

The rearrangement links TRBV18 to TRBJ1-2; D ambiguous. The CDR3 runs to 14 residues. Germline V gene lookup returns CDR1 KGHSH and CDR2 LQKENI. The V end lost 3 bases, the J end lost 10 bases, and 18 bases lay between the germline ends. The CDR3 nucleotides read TGTGCCAGCTCACCCCCTGGTCGCTTCCAGGACTACACCTTC. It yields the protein CASSPPGRFQDYTF.

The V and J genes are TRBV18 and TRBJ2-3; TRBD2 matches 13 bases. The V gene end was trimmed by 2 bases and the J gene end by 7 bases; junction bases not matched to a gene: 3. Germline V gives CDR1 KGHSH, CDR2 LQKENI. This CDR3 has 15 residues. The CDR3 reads CASSPGTSGTNTQYF. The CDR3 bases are TGTGCCAGCTCACCAGGGACTAGCGGGACCAATACGCAGTATTTT. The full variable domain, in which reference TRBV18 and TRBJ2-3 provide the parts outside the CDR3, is NAGVMQNPRHLVRRRGQEARLRCSPMKGHSHVYWYRQLPEEGLKFMVYLQKENIIDESGMPKERFSAEFPKEGPSILRIQQVVRGDSAAYFCASSPGTSGTNTQYFGPGTRLTVL.

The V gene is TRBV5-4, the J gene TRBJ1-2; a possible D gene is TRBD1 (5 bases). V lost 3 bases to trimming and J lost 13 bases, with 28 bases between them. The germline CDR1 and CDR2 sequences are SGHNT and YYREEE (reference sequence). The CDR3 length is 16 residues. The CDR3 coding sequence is TGTGCCAGCAGCTCAAGGGGTCAGCAGGCTAAGATGTTTGGCACCTTC. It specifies CASSSRGQQAKMFGTF.

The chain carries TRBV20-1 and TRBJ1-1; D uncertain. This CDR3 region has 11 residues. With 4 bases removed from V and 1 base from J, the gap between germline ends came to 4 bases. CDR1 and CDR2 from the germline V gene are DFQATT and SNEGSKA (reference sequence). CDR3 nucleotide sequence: TGCAGTGCTACCTGGAACACTGAAGCTTTCTTT. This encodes CSATWNTEAFF.

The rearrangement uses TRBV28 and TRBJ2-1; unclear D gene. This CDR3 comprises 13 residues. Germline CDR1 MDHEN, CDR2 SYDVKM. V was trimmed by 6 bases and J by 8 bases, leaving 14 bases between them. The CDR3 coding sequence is TGTGCCAGCAGCAGAGGTAGGATCGATGAGCAGTTCTTC. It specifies CASSRGRIDEQFF.

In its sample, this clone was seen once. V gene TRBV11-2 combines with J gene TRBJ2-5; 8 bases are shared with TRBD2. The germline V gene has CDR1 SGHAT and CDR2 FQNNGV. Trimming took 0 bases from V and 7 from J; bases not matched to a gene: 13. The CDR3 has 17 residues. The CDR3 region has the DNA TGTGCCAGCAGCTTAGATGCGGGGACTAGGCAGTCAGTGACCCAGTACTTC. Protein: CASSLDAGTRQSVTQYF.

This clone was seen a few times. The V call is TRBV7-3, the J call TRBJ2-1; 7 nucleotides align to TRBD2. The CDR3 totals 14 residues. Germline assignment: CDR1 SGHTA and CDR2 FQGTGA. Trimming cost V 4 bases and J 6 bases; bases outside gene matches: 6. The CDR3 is CASSSGLVANEQFF. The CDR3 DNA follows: TGTGCCAGCAGCTCCGGACTAGTAGCCAATGAGCAGTTCTTC.

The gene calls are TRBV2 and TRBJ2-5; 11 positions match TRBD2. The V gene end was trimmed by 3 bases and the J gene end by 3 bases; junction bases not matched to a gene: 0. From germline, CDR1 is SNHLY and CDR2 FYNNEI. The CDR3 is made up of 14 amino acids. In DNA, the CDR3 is TGTGCCAGCAGTGATAGCGGGAGGGAAGAGACCCAGTACTTC. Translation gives CASSDSGREETQYF.